The rows below give T cell receptor beta chains drawn from one sample of a study of cytomegalovirus exposure and HLA in healthy donors. Sequencing was performed with immunoSEQ multiplex PCR; in TCRdb, only in-frame clones are kept and a portion is missing. The sample shows 150,000 to 200,000 clones, roughly 79% of them seen only once. The sequencing sample was made of PBMCs. The receptors stem from a middle-aged woman in good health and CMV-seronegative. CDR3s include the opening cysteine and the closing phenylalanine or tryptophan. The order of the fields is CDR3 length, clone size, D gene, J gene, V gene, CDR3 protein, CDR3 DNA. D genes are given only for firm matches. Clone sizes are given selectively: once, few, many, or a class where the clone is expanded.

>13|once|TRBD1|TRBJ1-5|TRBV6-1
CASSRQGGQPQHF
TGTGCCAGCAGTCGACAGGGTGGACAGCCCCAGCATTTT
>14|NA|NA|TRBJ2-7|TRBV29-1
CSVESRDSPYEQYF
TGCAGCGTTGAATCGCGGGACTCCCCCTACGAGCAGTACTTC
>14|NA|NA|TRBJ1-3|TRBV5-1
CASSVDISGNTIYF
TGCGCCAGCAGCGTGGACATCTCTGGAAACACCATATATTTT
>13|once|TRBD1|TRBJ1-5|TRBV6-1
CAGRTGGNQPQHF
TGTGCCGGCAGGACAGGGGGGAATCAGCCCCAGCATTTT
>17|NA|NA|TRBJ2-5|TRBV14
CASSDTVRDTSGETQYF
TGTGCCAGCAGCGACACTGTCCGGGACACAAGTGGGGAGACCCAGTACTTC
>15|NA|TRBD2|TRBJ2-7|TRBV5-1
CASSSGLAGSYEQYF
TGCGCCAGCAGCTCTGGACTAGCGGGCAGCTACGAGCAGTACTTC
>18|NA|TRBD1|TRBJ2-6|TRBV27
CASSLFSTGVAGANVLTF
TGTGCCAGCAGTTTATTCTCCACAGGGGTAGCTGGGGCCAACGTCCTGACTTTC
>14|NA|NA|TRBJ2-4|TRBV28
CASSLKGFLDSQYF
TGTGCCAGCAGTTTAAAGGGCTTTTTGGACAGTCAGTACTTC
>16|NA|TRBD1|TRBJ2-3|TRBV4-2
CASSQEGQPNTDTQYF
TGTGCCAGCAGCCAAGAGGGACAGCCAAACACAGATACGCAGTATTTT
>15|NA|NA|TRBJ2-2|TRBV9
CASSPSGLNTGELFF
TGTGCCAGCAGCCCGAGCGGGTTGAACACCGGGGAGCTGTTTTTT
>17|NA|TRBD2|TRBJ2-3|TRBV5-1
CASSFRASGSKTDTQYF
TGCGCCAGCAGCTTCCGGGCTAGCGGGAGTAAGACAGATACGCAGTATTTT
>13|NA|TRBD2|TRBJ2-3|TRBV7-3
CASSFDSGRAKDF
TGTGCCAGCAGCTTCGATAGCGGGAGGGCTAAGGATTTT
>14|NA|NA|TRBJ1-5|TRBV6-6
CASSYGRGNQPQHF
TGTGCCAGCAGTTACGGCAGGGGAAATCAGCCCCAGCATTTT
>15|NA|NA|TRBJ2-5|TRBV11-1
CASSSPGEVQETQYF
TGTGCCAGCAGCTCCCCGGGGGAGGTCCAGGAGACCCAGTACTTC
>12|NA|NA|TRBJ2-7|TRBV2
CASSPGGYEQYF
TGTGCCAGCAGTCCCGGCGGCTACGAGCAGTACTTC
>18|NA|TRBD2|TRBJ2-3|TRBV28
CASSLLAGGGKRADTQYF
TGTGCCAGCAGTTTACTAGCGGGAGGAGGCAAGAGGGCAGATACGCAGTATTTT
>13|NA|NA|TRBJ1-2|TRBV9
CASSVEGGAGYTF
TGTGCCAGCAGCGTAGAAGGAGGGGCGGGCTACACCTTC
>11|NA|NA|TRBJ1-5|TRBV6-6
CASSLDQPQHF
TGTGCCAGCAGTTTAGATCAGCCCCAGCATTTT
>13|NA|TRBD2|TRBJ2-5|TRBV5-1
CASSLAGVETQYF
TGCGCCAGCAGCTTAGCGGGAGTAGAGACCCAGTACTTC
>16|once|NA|TRBJ2-5|TRBV11-2
CASSDWGRTSQETQYF
TGTGCCAGCAGCGACTGGGGGCGGACCAGTCAAGAGACCCAGTACTTC
>15|NA|NA|TRBJ1-1|TRBV9
CASSVYGQPNTEAFF
TGTGCCAGCAGCGTTTACGGACAGCCGAACACTGAAGCTTTCTTT
>14|NA|TRBD1|TRBJ1-1|TRBV6-1
CASGSTTGATEAFF
TGTGCCAGCGGGTCGACGACAGGGGCAACCGAAGCTTTCTTT
>15|NA|TRBD2|TRBJ2-7|TRBV5-1
CASSFVAGGTYEQYF
TGCGCCAGCAGCTTTGTAGCGGGAGGAACCTACGAGCAGTACTTC
>13|NA|NA|TRBJ2-7|TRBV7-8
CASSPGRIYEQYF
TGTGCCAGCAGCCCCGGGAGAATCTACGAGCAGTACTTC
>16|NA|NA|TRBJ1-3|TRBV7-8
CASSLVGALSGNTIYF
TGTGCCAGCAGCTTAGTTGGGGCCCTCTCTGGAAACACCATATATTTT
>16|NA|TRBD2|TRBJ2-1|TRBV10-3
CAISAISGNSYNEQFF
TGTGCCATCAGTGCAATCAGCGGGAACTCCTACAATGAGCAGTTCTTC
>15|NA|TRBD2|TRBJ2-3|TRBV19
CASSISSGSTDTQYF
TGTGCCAGTAGTATTTCTAGCGGGAGCACAGATACGCAGTATTTT
>15|NA|TRBD2|TRBJ2-7|TRBV7-2
CASSLAGGISYEQYF
TGTGCCAGCAGCTTAGCGGGAGGGATTTCCTACGAGCAGTACTTC
>12|NA|NA|TRBJ2-7|TRBV29-1
CSVGIRGYEQYF
TGCAGCGTTGGTATCAGGGGATACGAGCAGTACTTC
>15|NA|TRBD1|TRBJ2-7|TRBV7-8
CASSPQGQETYEQYF
TGTGCCAGCAGCCCCCAGGGACAGGAGACCTACGAGCAGTACTTC
>18|NA|NA|TRBJ2-1|TRBV30
CAWSQMLIASPVDNEQFF
TGTGCCTGGAGTCAGATGCTAATAGCGAGTCCCGTTGACAATGAGCAGTTCTTC
>13|NA|TRBD2|TRBJ2-5|TRBV6-1
CASSPGLEETQYF
TGTGCCAGCAGCCCAGGACTAGAAGAGACCCAGTACTTC
>14|NA|NA|TRBJ2-1|TRBV6-5
CASSYQRDNNEQFF
TGTGCCAGCAGTTACCAGCGGGACAACAATGAGCAGTTCTTC
>14|NA|NA|TRBJ1-2|TRBV5-1
CASREGVGNYGYTF
TGCGCCAGCAGAGAGGGAGTTGGCAACTATGGCTACACCTTC
>13|NA|NA|TRBJ2-7|TRBV29-1
CSGARGNPYEQYF
TGCAGCGGCGCCCGCGGGAACCCCTACGAGCAGTACTTC
>17|NA|NA|TRBJ2-5|TRBV11-2
CASSPSRGGTSRETQYF
TGTGCCAGCAGCCCCTCCCGGGGCGGGACGTCCCGGGAGACCCAGTACTTC
>15|NA|NA|TRBJ2-3|TRBV10-3
CAISRGIGKTDTQYF
TGTGCCATCAGTAGGGGGATAGGGAAAACAGATACGCAGTATTTT
>13|NA|NA|TRBJ1-1|TRBV30
CARSKQGYTEAFF
TGTGCCCGGAGTAAACAGGGTTATACTGAAGCTTTCTTT
>14|NA|NA|TRBJ2-7|TRBV11-3
CASSSLTDSYEQYF
TGTGCCAGCAGCTCGCTGACAGACTCCTACGAGCAGTACTTC
>14|few|NA|TRBJ2-3|TRBV5-1
CASSLAGEADTQYF
TGCGCCAGCAGCTTGGCCGGAGAGGCAGATACGCAGTATTTT
>14|NA|TRBD1|TRBJ2-5|TRBV5-1
CASSPRQGGETQYF
TGCGCCAGCAGCCCTCGACAGGGGGGAGAGACCCAGTACTTC
>15|NA|TRBD2|TRBJ2-1|TRBV5-6
CASSRTSGPWYEQFF
TGTGCCAGCAGCCGGACTAGCGGGCCCTGGTATGAGCAGTTCTTC
>11|NA|NA|TRBJ1-1|TRBV29-1
CSVNQGREAFF
TGCAGCGTTAACCAGGGCCGTGAAGCTTTCTTT
>13|NA|NA|TRBJ2-7|TRBV2
CASSDYSAYEQYF
TGTGCCAGCAGTGATTACAGTGCCTACGAGCAGTACTTC
>15|NA|TRBD2|TRBJ2-3|TRBV5-1
CASSSGLAGRDTQYF
TGCGCCAGCAGCTCGGGACTAGCGGGTAGGGATACGCAGTATTTT
>14|few|TRBD2|TRBJ2-1|TRBV29-1
CSVEGGSRVYEQFF
TGCAGCGTTGAGGGCGGGAGTAGGGTCTATGAGCAGTTCTTC
>16|NA|NA|TRBJ1-1|TRBV19
CASSELPGLRNTEAFF
TGTGCCAGTAGTGAACTCCCGGGACTGCGGAACACTGAAGCTTTCTTT
>12|NA|NA|TRBJ1-2|TRBV5-1
CASSQGNYGYTF
TGCGCCAGCAGTCAGGGGAACTATGGCTACACCTTC
>13|NA|NA|TRBJ1-2|TRBV25-1
CASSESGVYGYTF
TGTGCCAGCAGTGAATCGGGGGTTTATGGCTACACCTTC
>16|NA|NA|TRBJ1-4|TRBV5-1
CASSRSRDSANEKLFF
TGCGCCAGCAGCCGCTCCAGGGACTCGGCTAATGAAAAACTGTTTTTT
>15|NA|TRBD2|TRBJ2-5|TRBV18
CASSPRLADQETQYF
TGTGCCAGCTCACCAAGACTAGCGGATCAAGAGACCCAGTACTTC
>13|NA|NA|TRBJ1-3|TRBV19
CASQLSSGNTIYF
TGTGCCAGTCAGTTGTCATCCGGAAACACCATATATTTT
>16|NA|TRBD2|TRBJ2-1|TRBV9
CASSTRLAGGQNEQFF
TGTGCCAGCAGCACCCGACTAGCGGGAGGGCAAAATGAGCAGTTCTTC